Sequencing of this T cell receptor beta chain was carried out in a study of T and B cells in COVID-19 patients. General study results and limits: Clonality of TRB repertoires was high in active COVID-19; recovery brought above-healthy diversity and richness. In COVID-19 patients, T cell receptor beta variable and joining gene use was reportedly strongly skewed.

Blood genomic DNA input for TRB amplification was roughly 250-500 ng. TRB rearrangements were amplified by multiplex PCR with BIOMED2 TRB-A/B primers. Using its own MiXCR run on the multiplex PCR reads, TCRdb lists one record per CDR3 protein. The table shows about 15,000 distinct CDR3 sequences, with 25% to 30% occurring only once. On this clonotype: What it recognizes is unknown.

CDR1 and CDR2 (germline): SGHNT, YENEEA. With V trimmed by 6 bases and J by 5 bases, 13 bases remained unmatched. This CDR3 is 17 amino acids long. The rearrangement joins TRBV11-3 to TRBJ2-3; 11 bases match TRBD2. The sequencing input was blood. The clonotype was recovered from a human donor who had recovered from COVID-19. In DNA form, the CDR3 reads TGTGCCAGCAGGCCTACCCTTAGCGGGAGGGCCCAAGATACGCAGTATTTT. Amino acids: CASRPTLSGRAQDTQYF. The variable domain in full, completed from reference TRBV11-3 and TRBJ2-3, reads EAGVVQSPRYKIIEKKQPVAFWCNPISGHNTLYWYLQNLGQGPELLIRYENEEAVDDSQLPKDRFSAERLKGVDSTLKIQPAELGDSAVYLCASRPTLSGRAQDTQYFGPGTRLTVL.